The clone carrying this TCR beta chain is large (0.1 to 1%) within its sample. These data originate in a study of immune characterization of retroperitoneal liposarcoma. The CDR3 contains 14 residues. Germline V gene data show CDR1 as SGHTA and CDR2 as FQGNSA. TCRdb recomputed calls from the PCR reads with MiXCR, one row per CDR3 protein. The sample gives some 10,000 distinct CDR3 sequences, about a quarter of which show up once; 8% to 9.5% is in the top ten. This sequence joins TRBV7-2 and TRBJ2-1; 8 bases align to TRBD2. Matching the DNA end better, TRBJ2-7 makes the J call doubtful. Sequencing input: tumor tissue. The clonotype originates from a female donor with retroperitoneal liposarcoma. The CDR3 coding sequence is TGTGCCAGCAGCTCGCGGGGGGTCTACAATGAGCAGTACTTC. It translates to CASSSRGVYNEQYF.